Sequencing of this TCR beta chain was carried out in a study of blood T cell repertoires in COVID-19. Turning to the study itself: PBMCs, B-cell-depleted T cells, or T cells provided the cDNA or gDNA that made up the material.

Per the study methods: Cell counts per sample came from amplifying reference gene primers. Profiled with immunoSEQ multiplex PCR; TCRdb holds only in-frame clones, not every one. The D gene and trimming were derived from the DNA, and the V and J assignments and clone size from that table. This sample has 270,000 or so clones; about nine tenths occur once, and the top ten carry 2.6%. Adults between roughly 18 and 89 years of age took part from approximately 24 US areas. Between the trimmed V and J ends, which lost 3 bases and 2 bases, there was a span of 13 bases. Germline CDR1 and CDR2: SGHAT and FQNNGV. This CDR3 has 15 residues.

The chain recombines TRBV11-2 with TRBJ2-5; possibly TRBD2 for D (6 bases). The source of this sequence is a woman between 18 and 29 years old who had recovered from COVID-19. The specimen was PBMCs or T cells enriched from blood (not recorded which). CDR3 DNA sequence: TGTGCCAGCAGCTTCGTTGCGGGGATACAAGAGACCCAGTACTTC. It specifies CASSFVAGIQETQYF.